These T cell receptor beta chains were read from a single sample in a study of identical twins. One entry per CDR3 protein results from TCRdb running MiXCR on the 5' RACE reads. The data show 500,000 or so distinct CDR3 sequences, roughly a fifth seen once. A further study also used this sample, focusing on T cells expressing NK-cell markers.

The sample taken for sequencing was CD4+ T cells sorted from blood. These receptors came from a woman between 18 and 29 years old in good health. Each CDR3 is given with its conserved first and last residue. D genes are given only for firm matches. Rows may omit the clone size; those that give it use once, few, many or a size class.

v_gene,j_gene,d_gene,abundance,CDR3aa,CDR3nt
TRBV4-3,TRBJ2-1,NA,few,CASSQRTKDNEQFF,TGCGCCAGCAGCCAGCGGACTAAAGACAATGAGCAGTTCTTC
TRBV6-1,TRBJ2-2,TRBD2,NA,CASSPSGRASAGELFF,TGTGCCAGCAGCCCTAGCGGGAGGGCCTCGGCCGGGGAGCTGTTTTTT
TRBV7-8,TRBJ1-5,NA,few,CATAGLGGSNQPQHF,TGTGCCACTGCGGGGCTTGGGGGTAGCAATCAGCCCCAGCATTTT
TRBV6-2/TRBV6-3,TRBJ2-3,NA,few,CASSWGGTFTDTQYF,TGTGCCAGCAGTTGGGGCGGGACCTTCACAGATACGCAGTATTTT
TRBV7-8,TRBJ2-5,TRBD2,NA,CASSLGASGEQETQYF,TGTGCCAGCAGCTTAGGGGCTAGCGGGGAGCAAGAGACCCAGTACTTC
TRBV5-1,TRBJ1-2,TRBD1,NA,CASTTNRGGYTF,TGCGCCAGCACCACAAACAGGGGCGGCTACACCTTC
TRBV29-1,TRBJ2-3,TRBD2,NA,CSTLAGGTSTDTQYF,TGCAGCACCCTAGCGGGGGGGACTAGCACAGATACGCAGTATTTT
TRBV6-5,TRBJ2-3,TRBD2,NA,CASSYSPAGVRDTQYF,TGTGCCAGCAGTTACTCGCCAGCGGGAGTCCGAGATACGCAGTATTTT
TRBV12-3/TRBV12-4,TRBJ2-7,TRBD1,NA,CASSEHRDSTYEQYF,TGTGCCAGCAGCGAGCACCGGGACAGCACCTACGAGCAGTACTTC
TRBV20-1,TRBJ2-7,NA,few,CSAGPTGAYEQYF,TGCAGTGCTGGACCGACAGGCGCCTACGAGCAGTACTTC
TRBV15,TRBJ2-1,TRBD2,NA,CATSRVAGAGNEQFF,TGTGCCACCAGCAGAGTAGCGGGAGCAGGCAATGAGCAGTTCTTC
TRBV20-1,TRBJ2-4,NA,many,CSARSSAISEYF,TGCAGTGCTAGAAGCTCGGCAATCTCGGAGTACTTC
TRBV7-9,TRBJ2-1,NA,few,CASNPGQSSYNEQFF,TGTGCCAGCAATCCCGGACAGAGCTCCTACAATGAGCAGTTCTTC